This paragraph reports one T cell receptor beta chain. These data originate in a study of response to subunit inactivated influenza vaccine. Germline V gene sequence: CDR1 SGHDT, CDR2 YYEEEE. The CDR3 loop spans 14 amino acids. Germline trimming cut 6 bases from V and 5 bases from J; bases unmatched to any gene: 8. TCRdb reanalysed the RT-PCR reads using MiXCR and keeps one entry per CDR3 protein. The sample shows more than 450,000 distinct CDR3 sequences, 11% of them seen only once. These data are also associated with another study on T cells expressing NK-cell markers. As that report states: Generation of TCR beta cDNA was performed by 5'RACE template switching incorporating UMIs. Eight donors were sequenced, seven testing HCMV-seropositive and one testing seronegative. An anti-gamma-delta TCR antibody was added in several experiments. It restricted sorting to alpha-beta TCR-expressing T cells. It is unclear if expanded NKG2C-expressing clones target HCMV antigens.

The sequence came from a man aged 50-59 years who received an inactivated influenza vaccine. The chain uses TRBV5-6 and TRBJ2-1; 7 bases fit TRBD2. The specimen comprised PBMCs from blood, sampled on the day of vaccination. The CDR3 loop reads CASTPGGRHNEQFF. The CDR3 region has the DNA TGTGCCAGCACCCCCGGGGGGAGACACAATGAGCAGTTCTTC.